This entry lists 12 T cell receptor beta chains sequenced from one sample in a study of monozygotic twins with cystic fibrosis. Libraries were prepared by immunoSEQ multiplex PCR; TCRdb keeps only in-frame clonotypes and omits some of them. Among around 8,800 clones listed, approximately 90% were seen once. Input material: blood. Receptor source: a boy aged 2 to 10 with cystic fibrosis.

The genes are TRBV6-5 and TRBJ2-3, with D possibly matching TRBD2 (6 bases). V shed 5 bases and J shed 3 bases, with 12 bases lying between them. CDR1 is MNHEY and CDR2 is SVGAGI in the germline V gene. The CDR3 contains 14 residues. The CDR3 spells CASSHKRGTDTQYF. CDR3 bases: TGTGCCAGCAGTCATAAACGGGGGACAGATACGCAGTATTTT.

This chain uses TRBV28 with TRBJ1-5, with D uncertain. Per germline, CDR1 MDHEN and CDR2 SYDVKM. The CDR3 length is 12 residues. The V end was cut by 6 bases, the J end by 11 bases, with 14 bases between. Written as DNA, the CDR3 is TGTGCCAGCAGGCCGGCCAGTAGAGCCCAGCATTTT. Translating it yields CASRPASRAQHF.

The genes are TRBV25-1 and TRBJ2-2; D not certain. V was trimmed by 0 bases and J by 4 bases, leaving 0 bases between them. The CDR3 has 12 amino acids. Germline V lookup: CDR1 MGHDK, CDR2 SYGVNS. For the CDR3, the DNA is TGTGCCAGCAGTGAATACACCGGGGAGCTGTTTTTT. Translating it yields CASSEYTGELFF.

The rearrangement uses TRBV27 and TRBJ1-4; no clear D gene. The CDR3 spans 14 residues. Looked up from germline, CDR1 is MNHEY and CDR2 is SMNVEV (reference sequence). Trimming cost V 6 bases and J 0 bases, with 8 bases left between them. The CDR3 here is CASRKTATNEKLFF. The DNA for the CDR3 is TGTGCCAGCAGGAAGACTGCAACTAATGAAAAACTGTTTTTT.

This clone was seen once. The chain couples TRBV7-8 to TRBJ1-4, with no clear D. The CDR3 loop spans 14 amino acids. Germline V gene sequence: CDR1 SGHVS, CDR2 FQNEAQ. Trimming took off 9 bases at V and 5 bases at J, with 16 bases between the two ends. The CDR3 DNA is TGTGCCAGTACCGTCACGGCGAGAAATGAAAAACTGTTTTTT. Protein product: CASTVTARNEKLFF.

V usage is TRBV5-1 and J usage is TRBJ1-4; 8 bases map to TRBD1. CDR3 length: 15 residues. Germline V gene sequence: CDR1 SGHRS, CDR2 YFSETQ. The ends lost 5 bases at V and 6 bases at J; junction bases unmatched: 9. CDR3 DNA sequence: TGCGCCAGCAGTTCCGCTCAGGGGGCTGATGAAAAACTGTTTTTT. Translation: CASSSAQGADEKLFF.

The rearrangement links TRBV2 to TRBJ2-5; TRBD2 aligns across 8 bases. Germline CDR1 SNHLY, CDR2 FYNNEI. Trimming removed 1 base from V and 1 base from J; junction bases left unmatched: 5. The CDR3 is made up of 16 amino acids. For the CDR3, the DNA is TGTGCCAGCAGTGAAGGATCGGCGGGGGGCCAAGAGACCCAGTACTTC. Translating gives CASSEGSAGGQETQYF.

The chain couples TRBV19 to TRBJ2-3; D tentatively fits TRBD1 or TRBD2 (5 bases each). This CDR3 contains 13 residues. V gave up 4 bases and J gave up 2 bases, with 7 bases separating them. The germline CDR1 and CDR2 sequences are LNHDA and SQIVND (reference sequence). The CDR3 DNA reads TGTGCCAGTAGTAGAGGGGCCACAGATACGCAGTATTTT. Amino acids: CASSRGATDTQYF. Full variable domain (rest looked up from reference TRBV19 and TRBJ2-3): DGGITQSPKYLFRKEGQNVTLSCEQNLNHDAMYWYRQDPGQGLRLIYYSQIVNDFQKGDIAEGYSVSREKKESFPLTVTSAQKNPTAFYLCASSRGATDTQYFGPGTRLTVL.

The rearrangement links TRBV5-1 to TRBJ1-1, with 8 bases matching TRBD1. V shed 4 bases, J shed 0 bases, and the junction held 8 bases outside the gene matches. Germline CDR1 and CDR2: SGHRS and YFSETQ. This CDR3 contains 16 residues. CDR3 amino acids: CASSAFDRGVNTEAFF. Written as DNA, the CDR3 is TGCGCCAGCAGCGCTTTTGACAGGGGAGTGAACACTGAAGCTTTCTTT.

The table lists this clone with a count of one. The chain employs TRBV21-1 and TRBJ1-5. TRBV21-1 is a pseudogene locus. This CDR3 comprises 17 residues. The CDR3 protein is CASSKEQPGGRNQPQHF. In nucleotides, the CDR3 is TGTGCCAGCAGCAAAGAACAGCCCGGAGGGCGCAATCAGCCCCAGCATTTT.

The rearrangement links TRBV5-1 to TRBJ1-2; D call uncertain. CDR1 SGHRS and CDR2 YFSETQ come from the germline V gene. The CDR3 runs 15 residues. V was cut by 0 bases and J by 2 bases, with 11 bases left in between. The CDR3 protein is CASSLAGGDNYGYTF. CDR3 sequence (DNA): TGCGCCAGCAGCTTGGCCGGTGGTGACAACTATGGCTACACCTTC.

In nucleotides, the CDR3 is TGTGCCAGTAGTATTAAGAAGGGCGGTGAGCAGTTCTTC. Protein: CASSIKKGGEQFF. The chain combines TRBV19 with TRBJ2-1; D gene unclear. Germline-derived CDR1 and CDR2 are LNHDA and SQIVND (reference sequence). The CDR3 runs 13 residues. Deletions cut 3 bases from V and 9 bases from J, with 12 bases between. The whole variable domain, filled in from reference TRBV19 and TRBJ2-1, reads DGGITQSPKYLFRKEGQNVTLSCEQNLNHDAMYWYRQDPGQGLRLIYYSQIVNDFQKGDIAEGYSVSREKKESFPLTVTSAQKNPTAFYLCASSIKKGGEQFFGPGTRLTVL.